The TCR beta chain described here comes from a study of shared clonotypes between healthy human individuals. Whole-study findings and limits: Generation probabilities were higher for clonotypes shared across all four sorted-subset donors than for unshared ones. Estimated richness was generally greater in naive than memory subsets.

Note on this clone: Its target is unknown.

Trimming cost V 7 bases and J 8 bases; bases outside gene matches: 13. The CDR3 is 15 residues long. Germline lookup yields CDR1 MNHEY and CDR2 SVGAGI. Measured with immunoSEQ multiplex PCR; TCRdb has only the in-frame clones, and not every one. The sample yields roughly 1,100,000 clones, around 75% seen once. Subsets obtained from CD4+ cells comprised CD45RA+ naive and CD45RA-negative memory cells. The sequenced sample was memory CD4+ T cells sorted from blood. Indicated subset: CD45RA-negative fraction. This rearrangement joins TRBV6-5 to TRBJ1-2; 10 bases are shared with TRBD1. The sequence derives from a man aged 18 to 35 in good health. The DNA of the CDR3 is TGTGCCAGCACCCCTTCGACAGGGGGCGCGTGGGGCTACACCTTC. Translation gives CASTPSTGGAWGYTF.